Following are 22 T cell receptor beta chains from one sample sequenced in a study of identifying expanded T cells in peripheral blood (dated by TCRdb to between 2019 and 2020). The library relied on the immunoSEQ multiplex PCR assay. The source is immuneACCESS, and TCRdb retained only in-frame sequences with V and J called. Part of the clones is not carried over; for the studies checked, unresolved V genes explain less than half of this, and the remainder is unexplained. Here the sample has about 100,000 clones; 88% occur a single time. The ten largest clones add up to roughly 6% of the sample. The sample consisted of blood. The origin of the receptors is a person aged 18 to 70 in good health.

This clone is a singleton in its sample. The CDR3 DNA follows: TGTGCCAGCTCACCTCAAGGACTAGCACAAACATCCTACGAGCAGTACTTC. Its protein is CASSPQGLAQTSYEQYF. The genes are TRBV18 and TRBJ2-7; 8 bases are a match to TRBD2. CDR1 and CDR2 from the germline V gene are KGHSH and LQKENI. The CDR3 spans 17 residues. V lost 3 bases to trimming and J lost 1 base; unmatched junction nucleotides: 11.

In this sample, this clone turned up once. This chain uses TRBV15 with TRBJ1-3, with D unresolved. Between the trimmed V and J ends, which lost 5 bases and 3 bases, there was a span of 17 bases. CDR1 and CDR2 (germline): LNHNV, YYDKDF (reference sequence). The CDR3 has 16 amino acids. This chain's CDR3 is CATSSPDGQVGNTIYF. In DNA form, the CDR3 reads TGTGCCACCAGCTCTCCCGATGGGCAAGTTGGAAACACCATATATTTT.

The chain carries TRBV18 and TRBJ2-5; TRBD1 matches 8 bases. The CDR3 length is 15 residues. Per the germline V gene, CDR1 is KGHSH and CDR2 is LQKENI. The J segment lost 5 bases and the V segment lost 6 bases, leaving 11 bases of the junction unmatched. The CDR3 spells CASSPQGASEETQYF. CDR3 coding DNA: TGTGCCAGCTCCCCCCAGGGGGCGTCGGAGGAGACCCAGTACTTC.

V gene TRBV19 combines with J gene TRBJ2-3; TRBD1 matches 10 bases. The V segment lost 3 bases and the J segment 1 base; nucleotides outside the gene matches: 4. This CDR3 contains 16 residues. Germline V CDR1 and CDR2: LNHDA, SQIVND (reference sequence). The CDR3 loop is CASSIDRGLGTDTQYF. CDR3 bases: TGTGCCAGTAGTATTGACAGGGGGCTGGGCACAGATACGCAGTATTTT.

Here the CDR3 DNA reads TGCGCCAGCAGTTCCGGGACAGGGGACGATGAGCAGTTCTTC. Amino acid sequence: CASSSGTGDDEQFF. V and J are TRBV5-1 and TRBJ2-1; 10 bases are a match to TRBD1. Trimming removed 5 bases from V and 8 bases from J; junction bases left unmatched: 7. The CDR3 consists of 14 residues. Germline assignment: CDR1 SGHRS and CDR2 YFSETQ.

The genes are TRBV5-1 and TRBJ2-5; D possibly uses TRBD1 or TRBD2 (7 bases each). The CDR3 consists of 13 residues. Trimming pared 7 bases from V and 4 bases from J, leaving 14 bases between. Germline assignment: CDR1 SGHRS and CDR2 YFSETQ. The chain's CDR3 is CASRGGGGETQYF. The DNA of the CDR3 is TGCGCCAGCCGAGGGGGCGGGGGAGAGACCCAGTACTTC.

The rearrangement joins TRBV14 to TRBJ2-3; D might be TRBD2 (7 bases). The V gene's germline CDR1 is SGHDN and CDR2 FVKESK. The CDR3 runs 17 residues. V was pared by 0 bases and J by 3 bases, with 16 bases between. CDR3 nucleotides: TGTGCCAGCAGCCAAGATCACGGCGGGGGCAGGACAGATACGCAGTATTTT. This encodes CASSQDHGGGRTDTQYF.

The rearrangement links TRBV5-4 to TRBJ1-1, with TRBD1 identical over 7 bases. The junction had 12 bases not matched to a gene; V was cut back by 4 bases and J by 3 bases. Germline values: CDR1 SGHNT, CDR2 YYREEE (reference sequence). The CDR3 sequence is 16 residues long. The CDR3 loop reads CASSRSTLRGDTEAFF. Written as DNA, the CDR3 is TGTGCCAGCAGCCGGTCGACACTCAGGGGGGACACTGAAGCTTTCTTT.

This clone was picked up a small number of times. The chain is built from TRBV30 and TRBJ1-2, with D unresolved. The CDR3 is 13 residues long. Germline assignment: CDR1 GTSNPN and CDR2 SVGIG (reference sequence). The V and J ends lost 0 bases and 6 bases respectively, with 11 bases between them. The CDR3 DNA reads as TGTGCCTGGAGTGTGTCGTCAAAGGATGGCTACACCTTC. Protein: CAWSVSSKDGYTF.

V and J are TRBV18 and TRBJ2-2, with 12 nucleotides matching TRBD2. CDR3 length equals 18 residues. V shed 4 bases, J shed 4 bases, and the junction held 10 bases outside the gene matches. Germline lookup yields CDR1 KGHSH and CDR2 LQKENI. DNA of the CDR3: TGTGCCAGCTCACAAACCGGACTAGCGGGACTGAGCACCGGGGAGCTGTTTTTT. This gives the protein CASSQTGLAGLSTGELFF.

As for this clone: Within the sample, other DNA sequences also encode this same CDR3. The chain combines TRBV7-8 with TRBJ1-5; 9 bases are a match to TRBD1. In germline, CDR1 is SGHVS, CDR2 FQNEAQ. The CDR3 is 17 amino acids. V lost 4 bases and J lost 7; bases outside the gene matches: 14. The CDR3 DNA sequence: TGTGCCAGCAGCTCACACCCGGGACAGGGTATGAGACAGCCCCAGCATTTT. Encoded protein: CASSSHPGQGMRQPQHF.

The J gene is TRBJ2-3, the V gene TRBV28, with 10 bases matching TRBD2. In germline, CDR1 is MDHEN, CDR2 SYDVKM. With 4 bases clipped from V and 0 bases from J, the junction kept 13 bases outside the gene matches. This CDR3 is built from 19 residues. In nucleotides, the CDR3 is TGTGCCAGCAGTTCGGGCTTTGGGGGACTAGCGCTTAGCACAGATACGCAGTATTTT. It is translated as CASSSGFGGLALSTDTQYF. Full variable domain (rest looked up from reference TRBV28 and TRBJ2-3): DVKVTQSSRYLVKRTGEKVFLECVQDMDHENMFWYRQDPGLGLRLIYFSYDVKMKEKGDIPEGYSVSREKKERFSLILESASTNQTSMYLCASSSGFGGLALSTDTQYFGPGTRLTVL.

The rearrangement links TRBV7-9 to TRBJ2-5, with 8 bases matching TRBD2. CDR1 is SEHNR, CDR2 FQNEAQ, per germline (reference sequence). V shed 1 base and J 0 bases; nucleotides not matched to a gene: 7. The CDR3 has 17 amino acids. The CDR3 DNA sequence: TGTGCCAGCAGCTTAGACAGGAGCGGGGGATACCAAGAGACCCAGTACTTC. This encodes CASSLDRSGGYQETQYF. The entire variable domain, with the rest obtained from reference TRBV7-9 and TRBJ2-5, is as follows: DTGVSQNPRHKITKRGQNVTFRCDPISEHNRLYWYRQTLGQGPEFLTYFQNEAQLEKSRLLSDRFSAERPKGSFSTLEIQRTEQGDSAMYLCASSLDRSGGYQETQYFGPGTRLLVL.

The chain has TRBV5-4 and TRBJ2-5; weak D call: TRBD1 (5 bases). This CDR3 comprises 12 residues. Germline V gene sequence: CDR1 SGHNT, CDR2 YYREEE (reference sequence). V gave up 2 bases and J gave up 4 bases, with 6 bases separating them. The CDR3 region has the DNA TGTGCCAGCAGCTTTAGGGGAGAGACCCAGTACTTC. Translation gives CASSFRGETQYF.

This chain connects TRBV9 to TRBJ2-5; a possible D gene is TRBD1 (6 bases). Germline V gene lookup returns CDR1 SGDLS and CDR2 YYNGEE. V was trimmed by 2 bases and J by 5 bases, leaving 13 bases between them. The CDR3 is 14 residues long. The CDR3 is CASSVKQGEETQYF. In nucleotides, the CDR3 is TGTGCCAGCAGCGTTAAACAGGGTGAGGAGACCCAGTACTTC.

The V call is TRBV27, the J call TRBJ1-1; D uncertain. Trimming took 3 bases from V and 3 from J, leaving 8 bases between them. Looked up from germline, CDR1 is MNHEY and CDR2 is SMNVEV (reference sequence). The CDR3 contains 13 residues. The CDR3 region is CASSFLRDTEAFF. The CDR3 DNA reads as TGTGCCAGCAGTTTCTTGCGCGACACTGAAGCTTTCTTT.

The chain uses TRBV30 and TRBJ1-2, with 10 bases identical to TRBD1. This CDR3 is built from 14 residues. V shed 4 bases, J shed 6 bases, and the junction held 8 bases outside the gene matches. CDR1 and CDR2 from the germline V gene are GTSNPN and SVGIG (reference sequence). The CDR3 nucleotides are TGTGCCTGGAACCCGACAGGGGGCGACGATGGCTACACCTTC. Protein: CAWNPTGGDDGYTF.

This chain connects TRBV10-3 to TRBJ1-2, with 8 bases aligning to TRBD1. CDR3 length: 14 amino acids. Germline CDR1 ENHRY, CDR2 SYGVKD. The J segment lost 4 bases and the V segment lost 10 bases, leaving 11 bases of the junction unmatched. CDR3 loop: CATGKDRGGYGYTF. The CDR3 DNA is TGTGCCACCGGCAAAGACAGGGGAGGCTATGGCTACACCTTC.

The rearrangement uses TRBV7-9 and TRBJ1-4; 7 nucleotides line up with TRBD1. V lost 5 bases, J lost 0 bases, and 3 bases stayed unmatched. Germline V gives CDR1 SEHNR, CDR2 FQNEAQ (reference sequence). CDR3 size: 15 residues. The CDR3 nucleotides read TGTGCCAGCAGCGCGGACAGGACAACTAATGAAAAACTGTTTTTT. Amino acids: CASSADRTTNEKLFF.

The genes are TRBV7-9 and TRBJ2-3; 8 bases match TRBD2. Trimming removed 1 base from V and 5 bases from J; junction bases left unmatched: 8. This CDR3 has 16 amino acids. Germline CDR1 SEHNR, CDR2 FQNEAQ (reference sequence). In DNA form, the CDR3 reads TGTGCCAGCAGCTTAGAGGGCAGCGGGAGTATAGATACGCAGTATTTT. This translates into CASSLEGSGSIDTQYF.

This clone was observed a single time. This chain connects TRBV9 to TRBJ2-1, with D maybe TRBD1 (5 bases). This CDR3 has 15 residues. The ends were cut back, 3 bases at V and 4 bases at J, with 14 bases in the middle. Germline CDR1 and CDR2: SGDLS and YYNGEE. The CDR3 here is CASSDRQRPYNEQFF. For the CDR3, the DNA is TGTGCCAGCAGCGACCGACAGAGACCTTACAATGAGCAGTTCTTC.

J is TRBJ1-1 and V is TRBV29-1, with D unclear. Per the germline V gene, CDR1 is SQVTM and CDR2 is ANQGSEA. CDR3 length: 11 amino acids. Trimming removed 7 bases from V and 2 bases from J, with 8 bases in between. The CDR3 region has the DNA TGCAGCGCCCGAAAAAACACTGAAGCTTTCTTT. As protein: CSARKNTEAFF.